The 3 T cell receptor beta chains in this list originate from one sample, sequenced in a study of T cells after somatic rescue of genetic block. TCRdb's table, derived via immunoSEQ multiplex PCR, lists solely in-frame clones and lacks some. The data hold roughly 92,000 clones, with just under 90% observed a single time. Sequencing was carried out using peripheral blood mononuclear cells (PBMCs). The receptors derive from a woman aged 18-35 years.

The count of this clone is one. The chain uses TRBV2 and TRBJ2-7, with 11 nucleotides matching TRBD1. This CDR3 has 15 amino acids. Trimming removed 6 bases from V and 5 bases from J; junction bases left unmatched: 9. Germline assignment: CDR1 SNHLY and CDR2 FYNNEI. CDR3 nucleotide sequence: TGTGCCAGCAGCGCCGGGACAGGGGGGGCCGACGAGCAGTACTTC. Encoded protein: CASSAGTGGADEQYF.

This chain connects TRBV10-1 to TRBJ2-4; possible D gene TRBD2, 7 bases. Trimming pared 8 bases from V and 2 bases from J, leaving 19 bases between. Per germline, CDR1 WNHNN and CDR2 SYGVQD (reference sequence). This CDR3 is 16 amino acids long. CDR3 coding DNA: TGCGCCAGCGGGGGGGGGCAGGTCGAACCCAAAAACATTCAGTACTTC. This encodes CASGGGQVEPKNIQYF.

The chain couples TRBV7-3 to TRBJ2-1, with 9 nucleotides matching TRBD1. Germline assignment: CDR1 SGHTA and CDR2 FQGTGA. The CDR3 runs 15 residues. V dropped 2 bases and J dropped 4; count of bases not matched to a gene: 3. The CDR3 region is CASSLGDRVYNEQFF. Written as DNA, the CDR3 is TGTGCCAGCAGCTTAGGGGACAGGGTTTACAATGAGCAGTTCTTC.